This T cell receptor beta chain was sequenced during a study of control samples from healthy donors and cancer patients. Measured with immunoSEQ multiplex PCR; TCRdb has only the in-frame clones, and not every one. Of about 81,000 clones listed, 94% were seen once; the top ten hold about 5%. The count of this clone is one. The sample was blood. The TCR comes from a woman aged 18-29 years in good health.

CDR3 protein: CASSDGGGYSTIYGYTF. CDR3 DNA: TGTGCCAGCAGTGATGGGGGGGGGTACTCTACGATTTATGGCTACACCTTC. This chain connects TRBV6-1 to TRBJ1-2; D is perhaps TRBD1 (5 bases). Per the germline V gene, CDR1 is MNHNS and CDR2 is SASEGT. Trimming took 3 bases from V and 5 from J, leaving 22 bases between them. The CDR3 is 17 amino acids.